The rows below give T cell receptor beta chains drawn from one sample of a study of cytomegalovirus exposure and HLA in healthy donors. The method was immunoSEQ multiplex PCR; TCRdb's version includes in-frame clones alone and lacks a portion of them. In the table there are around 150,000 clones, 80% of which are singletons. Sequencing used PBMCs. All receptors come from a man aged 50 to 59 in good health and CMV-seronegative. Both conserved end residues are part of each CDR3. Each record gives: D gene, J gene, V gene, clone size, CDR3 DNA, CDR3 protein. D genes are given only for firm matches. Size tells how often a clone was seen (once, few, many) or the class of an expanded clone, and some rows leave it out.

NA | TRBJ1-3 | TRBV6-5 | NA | TGTGCCAGCAGTTACTCGAGGGTGACTGGAAACACCATATATTTT | CASSYSRVTGNTIYF
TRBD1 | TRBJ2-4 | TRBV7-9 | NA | TGTGCCAGCAGCTTACAGGGGGCCGAGAACATTCAGTACTTC | CASSLQGAENIQYF
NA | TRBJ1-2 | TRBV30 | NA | TGTGCCTGGAGTGGGGCGAACTATGGCTACACCTTC | CAWSGANYGYTF
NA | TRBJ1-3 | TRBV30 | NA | TGTGCCTGGAGTCCGATCCAGGGCGTTAGCTCTGGAAACACCATATATTTT | CAWSPIQGVSSGNTIYF
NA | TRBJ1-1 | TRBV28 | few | TGTGCCAGCAGTCTCCCGGACAGAACTGAAGCTTTCTTT | CASSLPDRTEAFF
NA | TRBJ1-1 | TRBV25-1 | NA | TGTGCCAGCATAACGGGGGAGAACACTGAAGCTTTCTTT | CASITGENTEAFF
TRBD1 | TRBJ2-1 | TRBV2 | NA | TGTGCCAGCAGTGACTTACAGGGGGGTGAGCAGTTCTTC | CASSDLQGGEQFF
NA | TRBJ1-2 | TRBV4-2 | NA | TGTGCCAGCAGCCAAGATCAGGGGATGCCTAACTATGGCTACACCTTC | CASSQDQGMPNYGYTF
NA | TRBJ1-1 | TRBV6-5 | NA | TGTGCCAGCAGAGCTTGGAGGGTAAACTCTGAAGCTTTCTTT | CASRAWRVNSEAFF
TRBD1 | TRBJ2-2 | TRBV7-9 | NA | TGTGCCAGCAGCCGACAACAGGGGCCAGGGGCCGGGGAGCTGTTTTTT | CASSRQQGPGAGELFF
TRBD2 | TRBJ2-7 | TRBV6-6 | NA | TGTGCCAGCAGCCTGCCCACTAGCGGAGGCTCCTACGAGCAGTACTTC | CASSLPTSGGSYEQYF
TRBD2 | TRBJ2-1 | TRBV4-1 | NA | TGCGCCAGCAGCGGCGGGGAACGGGAGGGCTCCGGTGAGCAGTTCTTC | CASSGGEREGSGEQFF
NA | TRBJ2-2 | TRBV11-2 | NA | TGTGCCAGCAGGACCAGGTCAGGGTCCGGGGAGCTGTTTTTT | CASRTRSGSGELFF
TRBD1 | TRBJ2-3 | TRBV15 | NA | TGTGCCACCAGCACAGGGGGCGCAGATACGCAGTATTTT | CATSTGGADTQYF
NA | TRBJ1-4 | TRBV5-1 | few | TGCGCCAGCAGCCCAGGGGCAACTAATGAAAAACTGTTTTTT | CASSPGATNEKLFF
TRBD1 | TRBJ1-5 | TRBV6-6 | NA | TGTGCCAGCAGAAGGGGGCAGAGTGACAATCAGCCCCAGCATTTT | CASRRGQSDNQPQHF
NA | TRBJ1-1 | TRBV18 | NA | TGTGCCAGCTCACCGGCCAGGGCTTCTGAAGCTTTCTTT | CASSPARASEAFF
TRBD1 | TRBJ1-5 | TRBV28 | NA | TGTGCCAGCAGAAAGCAGGGACAGGGCGTCGATCAGCCCCAGCATTTT | CASRKQGQGVDQPQHF
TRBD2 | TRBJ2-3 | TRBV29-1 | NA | TGCAGCGTTGAAAAGGCGTCTAGCGGGAATCCTACGCAGTATTTT | CSVEKASSGNPTQYF
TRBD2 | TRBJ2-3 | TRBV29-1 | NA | TGCAGCGCTGGGGGCCCTAGCGGGGGGAGTGATACGCAGTATTTT | CSAGGPSGGSDTQYF
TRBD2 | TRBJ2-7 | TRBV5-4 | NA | TGTGCCAGCAGCGCCCCGGGACTAGCGGCCTACGAGCAGTACTTC | CASSAPGLAAYEQYF
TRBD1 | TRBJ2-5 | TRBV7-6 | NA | TGTGCCAGCAGCTTAATGGCAGGGGGCCAGTACTTC | CASSLMAGGQYF
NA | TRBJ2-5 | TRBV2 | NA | NA | CASSEVASGACYF
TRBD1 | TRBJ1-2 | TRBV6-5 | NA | TGTGCCAGCAGCCTGGGACAGGGCATACGGGGCTACACCTTC | CASSLGQGIRGYTF
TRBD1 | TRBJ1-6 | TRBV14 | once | TGTGCCAGCAGCCTCCGCTCGACAGGGGTCAATTCACCCCTCCACTTT | CASSLRSTGVNSPLHF
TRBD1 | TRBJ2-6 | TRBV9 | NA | TGTGCCAGCAGCACCGCGACAGGGACCTATCGCGAGGCCAACGTCCTGACTTTC | CASSTATGTYREANVLTF
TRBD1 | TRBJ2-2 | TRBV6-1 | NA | TGTGCCAGCAGTTGGAACAGGGGTGGCACCGGGGAGCTGTTTTTT | CASSWNRGGTGELFF
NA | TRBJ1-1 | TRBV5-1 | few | TGCGCCAGCAGCTTGACAGGGATGAACACTGAAGCTTTCTTT | CASSLTGMNTEAFF
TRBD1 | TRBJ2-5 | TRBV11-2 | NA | TGTGCCAGCGCAACAGGGGGCTCCCAAGAGACCCAGTACTTC | CASATGGSQETQYF
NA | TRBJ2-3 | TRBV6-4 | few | TGTGCCAGCAGTGAGGAGCTAGGCACAGATACGCAGTATTTT | CASSEELGTDTQYF
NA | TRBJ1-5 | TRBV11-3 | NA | TGTGCCAGCAGCTTACCCACAGGGTGGGAAAATCAGCCCCAGCATTTT | CASSLPTGWENQPQHF
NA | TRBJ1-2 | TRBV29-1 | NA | TGCAGCGTTGACGGTTTCGGCTATGGCTACACCTTC | CSVDGFGYGYTF
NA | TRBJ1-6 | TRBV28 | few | TGTGCCAGCAGCACCCGTCGACAGGTTCGTAATTCACCCCTCCACTTT | CASSTRRQVRNSPLHF
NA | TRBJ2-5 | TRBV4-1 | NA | TGCGCCAGCAGCCAAGATTTAAGCTTTCAGAAGGCGGGAGAGACCCAGTACTTC | CASSQDLSFQKAGETQYF
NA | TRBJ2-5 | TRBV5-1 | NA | TGCGCCAGCAGCAAGACAGGAGGCCAAGAGACCCAGTACTTC | CASSKTGGQETQYF
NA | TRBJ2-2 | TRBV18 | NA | TGTGCCAGCTCACCGGCAGGGTACACCGGGGAGCTGTTTTTT | CASSPAGYTGELFF
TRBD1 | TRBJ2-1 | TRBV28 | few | TGTGCCAGCAGTTCCTCCGGGACAGGTGGGGAGTACCAGTTCTTC | CASSSSGTGGEYQFF
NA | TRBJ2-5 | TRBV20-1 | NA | TGCAGTCCTGGCGGAGGGGAGACCCAGTACTTC | CSPGGGETQYF
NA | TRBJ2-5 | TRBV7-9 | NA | TGTGCCATACAGGGAGATCAAGAGACCCAGTACTTC | CAIQGDQETQYF
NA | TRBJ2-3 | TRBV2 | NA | TGTGCCAGCACCGGTCAGGGAAGCACAGATACGCAGTATTTT | CASTGQGSTDTQYF
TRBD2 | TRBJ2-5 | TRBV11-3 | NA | TGTGCCAGCAGCCTAATTTCGCTAGCGGGAGGCGGCGAGACCCAGTACTTC | CASSLISLAGGGETQYF
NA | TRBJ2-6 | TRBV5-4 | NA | TGTGCCAGCAGCTTGGTTGGGCTCTCTGGGGCCAACGTCCTGACTTTC | CASSLVGLSGANVLTF
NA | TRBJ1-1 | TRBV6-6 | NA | TGTGCCAGCAGTTACGCCGAACAGGGTGAAGCTTTCTTT | CASSYAEQGEAFF
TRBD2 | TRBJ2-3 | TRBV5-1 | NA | TGCGCCAGCAGCTTAAGCGGGGAGCGCACAGATACGCAGTATTTT | CASSLSGERTDTQYF
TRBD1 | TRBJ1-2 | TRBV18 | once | TGTGCCAGCTCACCCCCGGGACAGGTCGATGGCTACACCTTC | CASSPPGQVDGYTF
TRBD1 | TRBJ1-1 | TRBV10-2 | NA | TGCGCCAGCAGTGACACAGGGGGCCCCATGAACACTGAAGCTTTCTTT | CASSDTGGPMNTEAFF
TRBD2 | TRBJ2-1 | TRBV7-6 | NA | TGTGCCAGCAGCTTAGCGGGCGGGGGGCTTTACAATGAGCAGTTCTTC | CASSLAGGGLYNEQFF
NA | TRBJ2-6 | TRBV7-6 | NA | TGTGCCAGCAGCTTGACAGGCTCTGGGGCCAACGTCCTGACTTTC | CASSLTGSGANVLTF
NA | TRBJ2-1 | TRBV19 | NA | TGTGCCAGTAGTATAGGTGGTCGCAGTGAGCAGTTCTTC | CASSIGGRSEQFF
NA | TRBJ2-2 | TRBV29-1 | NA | TGCAGCGTTGACTCGCTAAACACCGGGGAGCTGTTTTTT | CSVDSLNTGELFF
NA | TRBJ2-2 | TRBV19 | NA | TGTGCCAGTAGTCCAAGGACAGCGAGGAACACCGGGGAGCTGTTTTTT | CASSPRTARNTGELFF
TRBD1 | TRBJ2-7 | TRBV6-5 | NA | TGTGCCAGCAGTTACTCGACAGGGGTCTCCTACGAGCAGTACTTC | CASSYSTGVSYEQYF
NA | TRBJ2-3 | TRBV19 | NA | TGTGCCACCGAAGGGGCTAGCACAGATACGCAGTATTTT | CATEGASTDTQYF
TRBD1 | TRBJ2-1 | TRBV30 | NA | TGTGCCTGGAGTGTCCCCCTTCAGGGGGTCAATGAGCAGTTCTTC | CAWSVPLQGVNEQFF
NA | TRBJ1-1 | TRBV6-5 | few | TGTGCCAGCTTCCCCCGGGGGATGGGACGGACTGAAGCTTTCTTT | CASFPRGMGRTEAFF
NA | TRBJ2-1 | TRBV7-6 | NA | TGTGCCAGCAGCGTTGGTCTACAGCAGGCGCTCTACAATGAGCAGTTCTTC | CASSVGLQQALYNEQFF
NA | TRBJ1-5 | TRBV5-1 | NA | TGCGCCAGCAGTCTCGACAGTTACCCGAATCAGCCCCAGCATTTT | CASSLDSYPNQPQHF